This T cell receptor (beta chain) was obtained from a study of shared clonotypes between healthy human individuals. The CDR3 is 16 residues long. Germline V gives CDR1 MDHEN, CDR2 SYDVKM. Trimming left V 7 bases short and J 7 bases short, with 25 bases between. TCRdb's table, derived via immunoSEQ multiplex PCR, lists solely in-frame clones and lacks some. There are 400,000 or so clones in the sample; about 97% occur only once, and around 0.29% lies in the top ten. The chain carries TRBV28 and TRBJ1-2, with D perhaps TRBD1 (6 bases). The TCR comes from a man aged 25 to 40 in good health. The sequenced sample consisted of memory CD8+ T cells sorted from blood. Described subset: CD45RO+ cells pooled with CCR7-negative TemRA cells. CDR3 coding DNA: TGTGCCAGCAATGAATTAGCGGGGGGCGCGCCGGGTGGCTACACCTTC. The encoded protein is CASNELAGGAPGGYTF.